Below, 31 T cell receptor beta chains from the same sample are listed, as sequenced in a study of vaccination and CD4 T cells after COVID-19. Treatment noted: approximately 9-day PBMC culture with coronavirus spike peptide pools or control peptides (ViraFEST assay). Antigens for these TCRs are unknown. Sequencing of cultured CD4+ T cell DNA used the Oncomine TCR Beta short-read assay. Each CDR3 protein gets one entry after TCRdb re-called the PCR reads with MiXCR. The sample lists some 9,500 distinct CDR3 sequences, 40% to 65% occurring once. Sequenced material: CD4+ T cells from blood, cultured in vitro. Receptors originate from a human donor who had recovered from COVID-19.

The chain has TRBV20-1 and TRBJ1-1; 8 nucleotides align to TRBD1. The CDR3 spans 14 residues. V lost 1 base, J lost 3 bases, and 4 bases stayed unmatched. Germline V gives CDR1 DFQATT, CDR2 SNEGSKA (reference sequence). CDR3: CSARGLTGDTEAFF. The CDR3 DNA reads as TGCAGTGCTAGAGGTTTGACAGGGGACACTGAAGCTTTCTTT.

The V call is TRBV6-1, the J call TRBJ1-3; D gene uncertain. The germline V gene has CDR1 MNHNS and CDR2 SASEGT. The CDR3 spans 15 residues. V gave up 7 bases and J gave up 1 base, with 14 bases separating them. CDR3 bases: TGTGCCAGCACTCAAGGACGGATTTCTGGAAACACCATATATTTT. It is translated as CASTQGRISGNTIYF.

V and J are TRBV6-1 and TRBJ2-3, with a tentative D call TRBD2 (6 bases). CDR3 length equals 15 residues. CDR1 MNHNS and CDR2 SASEGT come from the germline V gene. V was cut by 6 bases and J by 0 bases, with 13 bases left in between. The CDR3 reads CASSPGGLSTDTQYF. As DNA, the CDR3 is TGTGCCAGCAGCCCCGGGGGTTTGAGCACAGATACGCAGTATTTT.

V usage is TRBV5-1 and J usage is TRBJ1-2; a possible D gene is TRBD1 (6 bases). V lost 0 bases and J 7 bases, leaving 10 bases between the germline ends. The CDR3 is made up of 13 amino acids. The germline V gene encodes CDR1 SGHRS and CDR2 YFSETQ. CDR3 region: CASSLATGFGYTF. Here the CDR3 DNA reads TGCGCCAGCAGCTTGGCAACAGGGTTTGGCTACACCTTC.

In its sample, this clonotype was seen a few times. The rearrangement links TRBV20-1 to TRBJ1-5; no reliable D call. CDR1 DFQATT and CDR2 SNEGSKA come from the germline V gene (reference sequence). The germline V and J ends were trimmed by 3 bases and 4 bases, with 10 bases remaining between them. This CDR3 has 13 amino acids. The CDR3 DNA reads TGCAGTGCTAGTTGGGGAGCGAATCAGCCCCAGCATTTT. Translated, it gives CSASWGANQPQHF.

The chain has TRBV28 and TRBJ2-2; D call uncertain. The CDR3 is 14 residues long. Germline assignment: CDR1 MDHEN and CDR2 SYDVKM. Trimming removed 8 bases from V and 1 base from J, with 11 bases in between. CDR3 amino acids: CASALIRNTGELFF. DNA for the CDR3: TGTGCCAGCGCTCTAATCCGGAACACCGGGGAGCTGTTTTTT.

The genes are TRBV11-3 and TRBJ1-1, with TRBD1 matching over 8 bases. V was pared by 3 bases and J by 6 bases, with 6 bases of the junction left unmatched. The CDR3 is 14 amino acids. CDR1 is SGHNT, CDR2 YENEEA, per germline. CDR3 bases: TGTGCCAGCAGCTTGGACAGGGTAGCCCCTGAAGCTTTCTTT. Residues: CASSLDRVAPEAFF.

This chain connects TRBV7-9 to TRBJ2-2; D not certain. Trimming removed 2 bases from V and 8 bases from J, with 18 bases in between. The CDR3 contains 16 residues. In germline, CDR1 is SEHNR, CDR2 FQNEAQ (reference sequence). Here the CDR3 DNA reads TGTGCCAGCAGCTTAAAGCCGCGGCTAAGTCGGGGGGAGCTGTTTTTT. It specifies CASSLKPRLSRGELFF.

The chain recombines TRBV7-8 with TRBJ2-1; D remains ambiguous. Trimming removed 8 bases at V and 8 bases at J, with 22 bases between. The CDR3 contains 15 residues. CDR1 and CDR2 from the germline V gene are SGHVS and FQNEAQ. CDR3 amino acids: CASAPWDTGRDEQFF. In DNA form, the CDR3 reads TGTGCCAGCGCCCCGTGGGATACTGGTCGGGATGAGCAGTTCTTC.

The chain joins TRBV7-6 to TRBJ2-3; D unresolved. This CDR3 has 14 residues. CDR1 is SGHVS, CDR2 FNYEAQ, per germline. Trimming removed 5 bases at V and 3 bases at J, with 12 bases between. CDR3 bases: TGTGCCAGCAGCCTCGCCCCCACGACAGATACGCAGTATTTT. Its protein product is CASSLAPTTDTQYF.

V is TRBV6-5 and J is TRBJ1-5, with D possibly matching TRBD1 (6 bases). Trimming stripped 2 bases from V and 2 bases from J, with 7 bases between. The CDR3 runs to 14 residues. Germline CDR1 and CDR2: MNHEY and SVGAGI. The CDR3 reads CASSYGGGNQPQHF. As DNA, the CDR3 is TGTGCCAGCAGTTACGGGGGCGGCAATCAGCCCCAGCATTTT.

The J gene is TRBJ1-2, the V gene TRBV5-1; D uncertain. V dropped 4 bases and J dropped 8 bases, with 18 bases sitting between them. The length of the CDR3 is 14 residues. The germline V gene has CDR1 SGHRS and CDR2 YFSETQ. CDR3 sequence (DNA): TGCGCCAGCAGCCCCCGAGAGGACGGTAGGGGCTACACCTTC. Translation gives CASSPREDGRGYTF.

This rearrangement joins TRBV12-3 or TRBV12-4 to TRBJ1-6, with D unclear. Trimming removed 1 base at V and 10 bases at J, with 8 bases between. The CDR3 totals 13 residues. As DNA, the CDR3 is TGTGCCAGCAGTTTAGAGGCGGCCTCACCCCTCCACTTT. Translation gives CASSLEAASPLHF.

This clonotype showed up just a few times. The chain uses TRBV11-3 and TRBJ1-1; 7 bases are a match to TRBD1. This CDR3 contains 16 residues. Germline lookup yields CDR1 SGHNT and CDR2 YENEEA. V shed 5 bases and J 0 bases; nucleotides not matched to a gene: 9. The CDR3 is CASSTRTGALNTEAFF. Here the CDR3 DNA reads TGTGCCAGCAGCACCAGGACAGGCGCATTGAACACTGAAGCTTTCTTT.

The rearrangement uses TRBV5-1 and TRBJ2-5; 11 nucleotides line up with TRBD2. The CDR3 is 19 residues long. Trimming removed 0 bases from V and 4 bases from J; junction bases left unmatched: 14. Germline-derived CDR1 and CDR2 are SGHRS and YFSETQ. The CDR3 region has the DNA TGCGCCAGCAGCTTGGCCGTTAGCGGGGGGGCCCCCGGGAGAGAGACCCAGTACTTC. Amino acids: CASSLAVSGGAPGRETQYF.

J is TRBJ2-1 and V is TRBV24-1, with D possibly matching TRBD1 (5 bases). Trimming removed 3 bases from V and 6 bases from J, with 8 bases in between. CDR1 and CDR2 from the germline V gene are KGHDR and SFDVKD. The CDR3 is 13 residues long. This CDR3 reads CATSDRQFNEQFF. The DNA for the CDR3 is TGTGCCACCAGTGATAGACAGTTCAATGAGCAGTTCTTC.

V usage is TRBV10-3 and J usage is TRBJ2-7; perhaps TRBD2 as D (5 bases). Trimming pared 2 bases from V and 6 bases from J, leaving 11 bases between. Germline loops: CDR1 ENHRY, CDR2 SYGVKD. The CDR3 extends over 13 amino acids. CDR3 loop: CAISENQEAEQYF. CDR3 coding DNA: TGTGCCATCAGTGAGAACCAGGAGGCCGAGCAGTACTTC.

This chain links TRBV11-3 with TRBJ2-7; D could derive from TRBD1 or TRBD2 (5 bases each). V shed 5 bases and J shed 3 bases, with 20 bases lying between them. Germline assignment: CDR1 SGHNT and CDR2 YENEEA. The CDR3 totals 16 residues. CDR3 region: CASSQTYGTRNYEQYF. The CDR3 region has the DNA TGTGCCAGCAGCCAGACGTACGGGACGCGCAACTACGAGCAGTACTTC.

The chain carries TRBV20-1 and TRBJ2-6; 9 bases fit TRBD1. CDR3 length equals 18 residues. Germline CDR1 DFQATT, CDR2 SNEGSKA (reference sequence). J gave up 2 bases and V 3 bases, and 11 bases lay outside the gene matches. The CDR3 sequence: CSASLWTGVTAGANVLTF. In DNA, the CDR3 is TGCAGTGCTAGCCTTTGGACAGGGGTAACCGCTGGGGCCAACGTCCTGACTTTC.

In its sample, this clonotype was seen a few times. The rearrangement uses TRBV27 and TRBJ1-2, with D perhaps matching TRBD1 (6 bases). The CDR3 is 16 amino acids. Trimming removed 3 bases from V and 4 bases from J, with 18 bases in between. The germline CDR1 and CDR2 sequences are MNHEY and SMNVEV (reference sequence). CDR3 bases: TGTGCCAGCAGTTTGGGCCCCACGGGGGCTGGCTATGGCTACACCTTC. It specifies CASSLGPTGAGYGYTF.

In its sample, this clonotype is medium-sized. J is TRBJ2-1 and V is TRBV7-9; the D gene is possibly TRBD1 (6 bases). This CDR3 is built from 12 residues. V was shortened by 6 bases and J by 5 bases, with 8 bases between the two germline ends. Germline V gene data show CDR1 as SEHNR and CDR2 as FQNEAQ (reference sequence). The CDR3 is CASRGTHNEQFF. CDR3 DNA: TGTGCCAGCAGGGGGACACACAATGAGCAGTTCTTC.

The J gene is TRBJ2-7, the V gene TRBV20-1; tentatively, D is TRBD2 (5 bases). Trimming removed 0 bases at V and 4 bases at J, with 7 bases between. Germline assignment: CDR1 DFQATT and CDR2 SNEGSKA (reference sequence). CDR3 length equals 12 residues. CDR3 amino acids: CSAREGEYEQYF. The CDR3 DNA is TGCAGTGCTAGAGAGGGAGAATACGAGCAGTACTTC.

The chain employs TRBV10-3 and TRBJ1-2, with D unclear. From germline, CDR1 is ENHRY and CDR2 SYGVKD. The CDR3 has 13 residues. The V end lost 3 bases, the J end lost 4 bases, and 9 bases lay between the germline ends. The chain's CDR3 is CAISDDTSYGYTF. DNA for the CDR3: TGTGCCATCAGTGATGACACTAGCTATGGCTACACCTTC.

The chain is built from TRBV29-1 and TRBJ1-1; a possible D gene is TRBD1 (5 bases). The V end was cut by 6 bases, the J end by 7 bases, with 18 bases between. The CDR3 is 13 residues long. CDR1 and CDR2 from the germline V gene are SQVTM and ANQGSEA. The CDR3: CSVSRALEGEAFF. The DNA of the CDR3 is TGCAGCGTCTCCAGGGCCCTTGAGGGTGAAGCTTTCTTT.

The chain carries TRBV18 and TRBJ2-3; D is unclear. Germline assignment: CDR1 KGHSH and CDR2 LQKENI. The CDR3 length is 15 residues. V was shortened by 4 bases and J by 1 base, with 12 bases between the two germline ends. CDR3 in DNA: TGTGCCAGCTCACGACTCGTCCCGGGCACAGATACGCAGTATTTT. It encodes CASSRLVPGTDTQYF. The full variable domain, its missing parts supplied by reference TRBV18 and TRBJ2-3, is NAGVMQNPRHLVRRRGQEARLRCSPMKGHSHVYWYRQLPEEGLKFMVYLQKENIIDESGMPKERFSAEFPKEGPSILRIQQVVRGDSAAYFCASSRLVPGTDTQYFGPGTRLTVL.

The V and J genes are TRBV6-5 and TRBJ1-1; no definite D call. This CDR3 region has 13 residues. The germline V gene has CDR1 MNHEY and CDR2 SVGAGI. Trimming left V 2 bases short and J 5 bases short, with 9 bases between. The CDR3: CASSYGVRTEAFF. CDR3 nucleotide sequence: TGTGCCAGCAGTTACGGGGTGCGGACTGAAGCTTTCTTT.

This clonotype came up a few times. The gene calls are TRBV6-2 or TRBV6-3 and TRBJ2-3; 9 nucleotides match TRBD2. V shed 5 bases, J shed 7 bases, and the junction held 1 base outside the gene matches. The germline V gene has CDR1 MNHEY and CDR2 SVGEGT. CDR3 length equals 12 residues. CDR3 region: CASSLAGNTQYF. The CDR3 coding sequence is TGTGCCAGCAGTCTAGCGGGGAATACGCAGTATTTT.

V and J are TRBV30 and TRBJ1-6; 7 bases match TRBD1. J lost 6 bases, V lost 2 bases, and 4 bases had no gene match. The CDR3 is 14 residues long. Germline CDR1 is GTSNPN and CDR2 is SVGIG (reference sequence). CDR3 sequence reads: CAWSTGQTNSPLHF. CDR3 nucleotide sequence: TGTGCCTGGAGTACGGGACAGACTAATTCACCCCTCCACTTT.

The rearrangement joins TRBV6-1 to TRBJ1-3; the D gene is possibly TRBD1 (5 bases). Germline V gene lookup returns CDR1 MNHNS and CDR2 SASEGT. V was shortened by 8 bases and J by 0 bases, with 14 bases between the two germline ends. The CDR3 is made up of 15 amino acids. The CDR3 region is CASGGATHSGNTIYF. The CDR3 DNA reads as TGTGCCAGCGGTGGGGCAACTCACTCTGGAAACACCATATATTTT.

This chain uses TRBV6-2 or TRBV6-3 with TRBJ1-1; tentative D call: TRBD1 (5 bases). The CDR3 consists of 13 residues. V gave up 6 bases and J gave up 12 bases, with 20 bases separating them. Germline CDR1 is MNHEY and CDR2 is SVGEGT. The CDR3 DNA follows: TGTGCCAGCAGCCCCCCAGGGATGCTTGGTTCTTTCTTT. Its protein is CASSPPGMLGSFF.

This clonotype has a handful of counts. The V gene is TRBV4-1, the J gene TRBJ1-5; 7 bases fit TRBD1. This CDR3 comprises 17 residues. Per germline, CDR1 MGHRA and CDR2 YSYEKL. With V trimmed by 0 bases and J by 5 bases, 10 bases remained unmatched. Here the CDR3 DNA reads TGCGCCAGCAGCCAAGACTCGAAGCAGGGGGTAGATCAGCCCCAGCATTTT. Translation gives CASSQDSKQGVDQPQHF.